These 10 T cell receptor beta chains were sequenced from one sample in a study of blood T cell repertoires in COVID-19. TCRdb's copy holds only in-frame clones and misses some; the assay was immunoSEQ multiplex PCR. Among about 80,000 clones listed, about 86% were seen once. The material sequenced was peripheral blood. These receptors all stem from a man older than 75 with active or convalescent COVID-19.

The chain carries TRBV5-1 and TRBJ2-1, with 9 bases fitting TRBD2. V trimming: 0 bases; J trimming: 4 bases; junction bases outside the gene matches: 2. The CDR3 is made up of 15 amino acids. Germline V gives CDR1 SGHRS, CDR2 YFSETQ. The CDR3, as DNA: TGCGCCAGCAGCTTGGTGACTAGCGGTTACAATGAGCAGTTCTTC. Translation gives CASSLVTSGYNEQFF. The full variable domain, with the rest looked up from reference TRBV5-1 and TRBJ2-1, is KAGVTQTPRYLIKTRGQQVTLSCSPISGHRSVSWYQQTPGQGLQFLFEYFSETQRNKGNFPGRFSGRQFSNSRSEMNVSTLELGDSALYLCASSLVTSGYNEQFFGPGTRLTVL.

The chain joins TRBV28 to TRBJ1-3; 7 bases line up with TRBD1. The CDR3 covers 14 residues. Germline V gene data show CDR1 as MDHEN and CDR2 as SYDVKM. V gave up 6 bases and J gave up 0 bases; unmatched junction bases: 2. CDR3 nucleotides: TGTGCCAGCAGGGGACAGTCCTCTGGAAACACCATATATTTT. Amino acids: CASRGQSSGNTIYF.

This clone was seen only once. This rearrangement joins TRBV9 to TRBJ2-3, with TRBD1 as a possible D gene (6 bases). Germline V gene lookup returns CDR1 SGDLS and CDR2 YYNGEE. This CDR3 has 15 residues. Trimming stripped 3 bases from V and 1 base from J, with 12 bases between. The CDR3 spells CASSARGGGTDTQYF. CDR3 nucleotides: TGTGCCAGCAGCGCCAGGGGTGGCGGCACAGATACGCAGTATTTT. Based on the CDR3 plus reference TRBV9 and TRBJ2-3, the full variable domain is DSGVTQTPKHLITATGQRVTLRCSPRSGDLSVYWYQQSLDQGLQFLIQYYNGEERAKGNILERFSAQQFPDLHSELNLSSLELGDSALYFCASSARGGGTDTQYFGPGTRLTVL.

The V call is TRBV3-1 (or the pseudogene TRBV3-2), the J call TRBJ2-2; 7 nucleotides align to TRBD1. In germline, CDR1 is LGHDT, CDR2 YNNKEL (reference sequence). The CDR3 spans 17 residues. Trimming cost V 3 bases and J 6 bases; bases outside gene matches: 13. CDR3 protein: CASSHLTGVPIPGELFF. CDR3 coding DNA: TGTGCCAGCAGCCACCTCACAGGGGTCCCTATCCCCGGGGAGCTGTTTTTT.

The chain links TRBV11-1 to TRBJ1-1; D unresolved. Germline-derived CDR1 and CDR2 are SGHAT and FQDESV (reference sequence). V gave up 1 base and J gave up 1 base, with 7 bases separating them. The CDR3 has 14 amino acids. CDR3 in amino acids: CASSLGRGNTEAFF. The CDR3 nucleotides are TGTGCCAGCAGCTTAGGGCGGGGGAACACTGAAGCTTTCTTT.

The chain recombines TRBV7-6 with TRBJ2-1; 7 nucleotides align to TRBD2. The CDR3 is 16 amino acids. V shed 4 bases and J 4 bases; nucleotides not matched to a gene: 10. Germline CDR1 SGHVS, CDR2 FNYEAQ. CDR3 residues: CASSSRSAAGYNEQFF. The CDR3 DNA is TGTGCCAGCAGCTCTCGTTCTGCAGCGGGATACAATGAGCAGTTCTTC. The full variable domain, in which reference TRBV7-6 and TRBJ2-1 provide the parts outside the CDR3, is GAGVSQSPRYKVTKRGQDVALRCDPISGHVSLYWYRQALGQGPEFLTYFNYEAQQDKSGLPNDRFSAERPEGSISTLTIQRTEQRDSAMYRCASSSRSAAGYNEQFFGPGTRLTVL.

Remarks on this clone: The junction does not match germline at one end; this may be a read error. The chain employs TRBV19 and TRBJ2-7; 7 bases agree with TRBD1. Germline-derived CDR1 and CDR2 are LNHDA and SQIVND (reference sequence). CDR3 length equals 14 residues. The CDR3 DNA follows: TGTGCCAGTAGCATAGGGACAGTCTCCTACGAGCAGTACTTC. This encodes CASSIGTVSYEQYF.

The rearrangement uses TRBV5-1 and TRBJ1-1; D remains unclear. The V end was cut by 0 bases, the J end by 5 bases, with 8 bases between. This CDR3 is 13 amino acids long. The germline V gene encodes CDR1 SGHRS and CDR2 YFSETQ. For the CDR3, the DNA is TGCGCCAGCAGCTTGGGGTGGAGGACTGAAGCTTTCTTT. It is translated as CASSLGWRTEAFF.

The chain is built from TRBV3-1 (or the pseudogene TRBV3-2) and TRBJ2-7; perhaps TRBD1 as D (5 bases). This CDR3 has 16 residues. V was shortened by 8 bases and J by 0 bases, with 20 bases between the two germline ends. The germline gives CDR1 LGHDT, CDR2 YNNKEL (reference sequence). CDR3 bases: TGTGCCAGCTCACGATCGAGACAGAGCAACTCCTACGAGCAGTACTTC. It is translated as CASSRSRQSNSYEQYF.

The chain couples TRBV19 to TRBJ1-6; D is undetermined. The CDR3 length is 13 residues. Per the germline V gene, CDR1 is LNHDA and CDR2 is SQIVND (reference sequence). The V and J ends lost 1 base and 7 bases respectively, with 5 bases between them. CDR3 DNA sequence: TGTGCCAGTAGTATAGTTCAGAATTCACCCCTCCACTTT. Protein sequence: CASSIVQNSPLHF.